A single sample is the source of the 15 T cell receptor beta chains below, sequenced in a study of CD8+ T cells in alopecia areata. Specimens obtained from alopecia areata patients comprised lesional scalp punch biopsies and peripheral blood. Investigators isolated RNA and reverse transcribed it into cDNA to act as the sequencing template. Repertoires were generated with immunoSEQ multiplex PCR, while TCRdb's copy carries only in-frame clones and drops some. The table has about 7,900 clones, less than 70% seen once. The sample consisted of skin, taken at week 0. All receptors derive from a human donor with alopecia areata.

The CDR3 loop is CASSISGRSSYEQYF. Written as DNA, the CDR3 is TGTGCCAGCAGCATAAGCGGGAGGAGCTCCTACGAGCAGTACTTC. The chain couples TRBV28 to TRBJ2-7, with TRBD2 matching 9 bases. Germline V gene lookup returns CDR1 MDHEN and CDR2 SYDVKM. V gave up 6 bases and J gave up 0 bases; unmatched junction bases: 6. The CDR3 is 15 residues long.

This clone was picked up a small number of times. J is TRBJ2-1 and V is TRBV25-1, with 8 bases identical to TRBD2. Germline values: CDR1 MGHDK, CDR2 SYGVNS. The CDR3 length is 13 residues. J gave up 10 bases and V 1 base, and 3 bases lay outside the gene matches. The CDR3 DNA reads as TGTGCCAGCAGTGAATTTAAGCGGGGGGAGCAGTTCTTC. Amino acid sequence: CASSEFKRGEQFF.

The rearrangement links TRBV2 to TRBJ2-2; 8 bases are a match to TRBD1. Germline CDR1 and CDR2: SNHLY and FYNNEI. The CDR3 is 17 amino acids. The V gene end was trimmed by 3 bases and the J gene end by 5 bases; junction bases not matched to a gene: 11. The CDR3 loop reads CASSESRTGILTGELFF. DNA of the CDR3: TGTGCCAGCAGTGAGTCTCGGACAGGGATTTTAACCGGGGAGCTGTTTTTT.

The rearrangement uses TRBV9 and TRBJ1-1; D call uncertain. This CDR3 comprises 16 residues. Germline assignment: CDR1 SGDLS and CDR2 YYNGEE. Trimming stripped 3 bases from V and 1 base from J, with 16 bases between. CDR3: CASSGGRSTGNTEAFF. CDR3 DNA sequence: TGTGCCAGCAGCGGAGGACGGAGCACCGGGAACACTGAAGCTTTCTTT.

This chain links TRBV7-9 with TRBJ2-3; TRBD2 is a possible D gene (6 bases). The CDR3 runs 17 residues. The germline V and J ends were trimmed by 5 bases and 2 bases, with 20 bases remaining between them. Germline lookup yields CDR1 SEHNR and CDR2 FQNEAQ (reference sequence). As DNA, the CDR3 is TGTGCCAGCAGCCCCACCTCAGGGAGCGGGCACACAGATACGCAGTATTTT. Its protein product is CASSPTSGSGHTDTQYF.

The rearrangement joins TRBV5-4 to TRBJ1-1, with TRBD1 as a possible D gene (6 bases). The germline gives CDR1 SGHNT, CDR2 YYREEE (reference sequence). The CDR3 runs 15 residues. Trimming removed 10 bases at V and 10 bases at J, with 29 bases between. CDR3 region: CASAREEVQGKRAFF. The DNA of the CDR3 is TGTGCCTCGGCCCGGGAGGAGGTCCAGGGGAAAAGAGCTTTCTTT.

This clone was counted only a few times. J is TRBJ2-3 and V is TRBV30; D unclear. V was cut by 3 bases and J by 6 bases, with 7 bases left in between. There are 11 residues in the CDR3. Germline loops: CDR1 GTSNPN, CDR2 SVGIG (reference sequence). The CDR3 DNA reads TGTGCCTGGAGGTTCTACGATACGCAGTATTTT. Its translation is CAWRFYDTQYF.

The chain couples TRBV27 to TRBJ1-6; D unresolved. This CDR3 contains 12 residues. Germline CDR1 MNHEY, CDR2 SMNVEV (reference sequence). The V gene lost 7 bases and the J gene lost 7 bases, with 8 bases spanning the gap. The CDR3 here is CASMSGNSPLHF. For the CDR3, the DNA is TGTGCCAGCATGTCTGGGAATTCACCCCTCCACTTT.

This chain connects TRBV7-6 to TRBJ2-7, with no clear D. Germline-derived CDR1 and CDR2 are SGHVS and FNYEAQ. Trimming cost V 5 bases and J 0 bases, with 14 bases left between them. This CDR3 spans 15 amino acids. DNA of the CDR3: TGTGCCAGCAGCCTGGAACCCTACCCCTCCTACGAGCAGTACTTC. This translates into CASSLEPYPSYEQYF.

Here the CDR3 reads CAITLAPSSYEQYF. CDR3 nucleotide sequence: TGTGCCATCACACTAGCGCCCAGCTCCTACGAGCAGTACTTC. The chain employs TRBV10-3 and TRBJ2-7; 7 bases agree with TRBD2. Germline CDR1 and CDR2: ENHRY and SYGVKD. The CDR3 runs 14 residues. V dropped 7 bases and J dropped 0; count of bases not matched to a gene: 6.

The genes are TRBV7-6 and TRBJ2-1; TRBD2 matches at 9 bases. Germline V gene sequence: CDR1 SGHVS, CDR2 FNYEAQ. CDR3 size: 17 residues. V trimming: 3 bases; J trimming: 0 bases; junction bases outside the gene matches: 6. The CDR3 here is CASSLDLAGPSYNEQFF. The DNA of the CDR3 is TGTGCCAGCAGCTTGGACCTAGCGGGACCCTCCTACAATGAGCAGTTCTTC.

This clone was picked up one time. The chain's CDR3 is CASSYSTSWQETQYF. The CDR3 region has the DNA TGTGCCAGCAGTTACTCGACTAGTTGGCAAGAGACCCAGTACTTC. This chain links TRBV6-8 with TRBJ2-5; D may be TRBD2 (6 bases). The germline CDR1 and CDR2 sequences are MNHGY and SAAAGT. V dropped 0 bases and J dropped 2 bases, with 10 bases sitting between them. The CDR3 length is 15 residues.

The genes are TRBV5-1 and TRBJ2-2; the D call may be TRBD1 or TRBD2 (5 bases each). The CDR3 has 16 residues. CDR1 is SGHRS and CDR2 is YFSETQ in the germline V gene. V lost 4 bases and J 0 bases, leaving 13 bases between the germline ends. The CDR3 DNA sequence: TGCGCCAGCAGCCCTATCGTGGGGGCGAACACCGGGGAGCTGTTTTTT. Translated, it gives CASSPIVGANTGELFF.

The rearrangement links TRBV10-1 to TRBJ2-7, with TRBD1 as a possible D gene (7 bases). The CDR3 has 15 residues. Trimming left V 1 base short and J 6 bases short, with 16 bases between. Germline CDR1 reads WNHNN; CDR2 reads SYGVQD (reference sequence). CDR3 loop: CASSEWTGGRGEQYF. The CDR3 DNA sequence: TGCGCCAGCAGTGAGTGGACAGGAGGGCGCGGCGAGCAGTACTTC.

The rearrangement links TRBV19 to TRBJ2-1; no reliable D call. V was trimmed by 3 bases and J by 0 bases, leaving 18 bases between them. The CDR3 length is 18 residues. Germline CDR1 LNHDA, CDR2 SQIVND (reference sequence). The CDR3 nucleotides are TGTGCCAGTAGTATTGCCCCGCCGGGCGGTAGCTCCTACAATGAGCAGTTCTTC. The encoded protein is CASSIAPPGGSSYNEQFF.